Listed below are T cell receptor beta chains from one sample, sequenced in a study of Graves' ophthalmopathy and Graves' hyperthyroidism. MiXCR was run by TCRdb on the multiplex PCR reads, yielding one entry per CDR3 protein. Counted here are approximately 500,000 distinct CDR3 sequences, around 15% occurring once; the ten biggest clones make up 9.8%. The sample was blood. The receptors shown here come from a woman aged 25 to 39 with Graves' ophthalmopathy. Each CDR3 is given with its conserved first and last residue. Each record gives: J gene, clone size, D gene, V gene, CDR3 protein, CDR3 DNA. A D gene is named only where the DNA matches it firmly. Some rows have no size entry. The others give once, few or many, or a class for an expanded clone.

TRBJ1-1 NA NA TRBV6-5 CASSYSAVNTEAFF TGTGCCAGCAGTTACTCGGCCGTGAACACTGAAGCTTTCTTT
TRBJ2-7 many NA TRBV6-1 CASSDTGLGHEQYF TGTGCCAGCAGTGATACAGGGTTGGGGCACGAGCAGTACTTC
TRBJ2-5 NA NA TRBV6-1 CASGLTTVKETQYF TGTGCCAGCGGCTTAACGACAGTAAAAGAGACCCAGTACTTC
TRBJ1-2 NA NA TRBV20-1 CSALRNYGYTF TGCAGTGCACTACGGAACTATGGCTACACCTTC
TRBJ2-2 few NA TRBV6-5 CASSYPPPVLARGANTGELFF TGTGCCAGCAGTTACCCGCCCCCTGTTCTAGCCCGGGGAGCGAACACCGGGGAGCTGTTTTTT
TRBJ1-5 many TRBD1 TRBV24-1 CATSSGQGTQPQHF TGTGCCACCAGCTCCGGACAGGGGACTCAGCCCCAGCATTTT
TRBJ2-7 many NA TRBV27 CASSLWAGPHEQYF TGTGCCAGCAGTTTATGGGCGGGGCCCCACGAGCAGTACTTC
TRBJ2-7 NA TRBD2 TRBV6-1 CASSKLAGGPVRRYF TGTGCCAGCAGTAAACTAGCGGGGGGCCCTGTTAGACGGTACTTC
TRBJ1-2 many NA TRBV4-1 CASSQVVGIYGYTF TGCGCCAGCAGCCAAGTCGTGGGAATCTATGGCTACACCTTC
TRBJ2-6 many NA TRBV5-6 CASSLMTGTKLPGANVLTF TGTGCCAGCAGCTTAATGACAGGGACTAAGCTTCCTGGGGCCAACGTCCTGACTTTC
TRBJ2-2 many NA TRBV30 CAWKQQGRGTGELFF TGTGCCTGGAAACAACAGGGAAGGGGCACCGGGGAGCTGTTTTTT
TRBJ2-7 NA TRBD2 TRBV18 CASSPGTRSSYEQYF TGTGCCAGCTCACCCGGGACTAGGAGCTCCTACGAGCAGTACTTC
TRBJ2-7 many TRBD1 TRBV25-1 CASSESGTGHYEQYF TGTGCCAGCAGTGAATCCGGGACAGGACACTACGAGCAGTACTTC
TRBJ1-5 NA NA TRBV6-1 CASSVRISNQPQHF TGTGCCAGCAGTGTCAGGATTAGCAATCAGCCCCAGCATTTT
TRBJ1-1 NA NA TRBV29-1 CSVDGGLNTEAFF TGCAGCGTTGACGGGGGGTTGAACACTGAAGCTTTCTTT
TRBJ2-5 many NA TRBV28 CASSLGRGKETQYF TGTGCCAGCAGTTTGGGTCGGGGAAAAGAGACCCAGTACTTC
TRBJ1-1 NA NA TRBV19 CASSPSGALTEAFF TGTGCCAGTAGCCCCTCGGGGGCGCTCACTGAAGCTTTCTTT
TRBJ2-2 NA NA TRBV2 CASFRRYTGELFF TGTGCCAGCTTCCGCCGGTACACCGGGGAGCTGTTTTTT
TRBJ1-5 few TRBD1 TRBV11-2 CASSLISEGALNQPQHF TGTGCCAGCAGCTTAATCTCGGAGGGGGCCCTCAATCAGCCCCAGCATTTT
TRBJ2-7 many NA TRBV20-1 CSASAHSGGRSYEQYF TGCAGTGCTTCAGCACATAGCGGAGGCCGTTCCTACGAGCAGTACTTC
TRBJ1-5 many TRBD1 TRBV27 CASRQGNEPQHF TGTGCCAGCAGACAGGGGAATGAGCCCCAGCATTTT
TRBJ2-5 NA TRBD2 TRBV9 CASSVAPTGLAEETQYF TGTGCCAGCAGCGTAGCCCCCACCGGACTAGCGGAAGAGACCCAGTACTTC
TRBJ1-1 NA NA TRBV18 CASSPGFGNTEAFF TGTGCCAGCTCACCAGGGTTCGGGAACACTGAAGCTTTCTTT
TRBJ2-7 many NA TRBV11-1 CASSLAGRTISYEQYF TGTGCCAGCAGCTTAGCGGGCAGGACCATCTCCTACGAGCAGTACTTC
TRBJ2-7 many NA TRBV28 CASKVNIPGNYEQYF TGTGCCAGCAAAGTCAACATCCCCGGCAACTACGAGCAGTACTTC
TRBJ1-1 many NA TRBV19 CASSTFPGAEAFF TGTGCCAGTAGTACCTTCCCCGGGGCTGAAGCTTTCTTT
TRBJ2-7 NA TRBD2 TRBV11-2 CASSVPRGLASYEQYF TGTGCCAGCAGCGTTCCAAGGGGACTAGCTTCGTACGAGCAGTACTTC
TRBJ1-1 many NA TRBV12-3/TRBV12-4 CASSSQGDTEAFF TGTGCCAGCAGTTCGCAGGGAGACACTGAAGCTTTCTTT
TRBJ2-5 many NA TRBV6-6 CASSFNQYSMGGGPQETQYF TGTGCCAGCAGTTTCAACCAATACTCGATGGGTGGCGGACCGCAAGAGACCCAGTACTTC
TRBJ2-4 many TRBD2 TRBV6-2/TRBV6-3 CASSYSPSGVAKNIQYF TGTGCCAGCAGTTACTCCCCTAGCGGGGTAGCCAAAAACATTCAGTACTTC
TRBJ1-6 many NA TRBV30 CACRGEYNSPLHF TGTGCCTGTAGGGGGGAATATAATTCACCCCTCCACTTT
TRBJ1-3 NA NA TRBV12-3/TRBV12-4 CASRKDVGNTIYF TGTGCCAGCAGAAAGGACGTGGGAAACACCATATATTTT
TRBJ2-7 many NA TRBV27 CASSLFIYEQYF TGTGCCAGCAGTTTATTCATCTACGAGCAGTACTTC
TRBJ2-5 NA NA TRBV10-1 CASSDEETPYF TGCGCCAGCAGTGACGAAGAGACCCCGTACTTC
TRBJ2-2 many NA TRBV28 CASSFPDPGVGELFF TGTGCCAGCAGTTTCCCCGATCCGGGAGTCGGGGAGCTGTTTTTT
TRBJ1-2 many NA TRBV7-3 CASSLEGRDYGYTF TGTGCCAGCAGCTTAGAGGGACGGGACTATGGCTACACCTTC
TRBJ2-5 many NA TRBV11-3 CASSLDLGQETQYF TGTGCCAGCAGCTTAGATCTAGGGCAAGAGACCCAGTACTTC
TRBJ2-3 NA NA TRBV9 CASSVEGGRTDTQYF TGTGCCAGCAGCGTAGAAGGAGGGCGCACAGATACGCAGTATTTT
TRBJ1-5 many NA TRBV6-1 CASRKDGEHQPQHF TGTGCCAGCAGGAAGGACGGCGAGCATCAGCCCCAGCATTTT
TRBJ1-2 few NA TRBV12-5 CASGLANYGYTF TGTGCTAGTGGTTTGGCGAACTATGGCTACACCTTC
TRBJ2-3 few NA TRBV11-2 CASRHIRGVSTDTQYF TGTGCCAGCAGGCACATTAGGGGAGTGAGCACAGATACGCAGTATTTT
TRBJ1-1 many TRBD1 TRBV28 CASSWTGKGTEAFF TGTGCCAGCAGCTGGACAGGGAAAGGCACTGAAGCTTTCTTT